Below, 22 T cell receptor beta chains from the same sample are listed, as sequenced in a study of T-cell memory formation after mild COVID-19. MiXCR, run by TCRdb on the 5' RACE reads, gives a single entry per CDR3 protein. The sample holds around 260,000 distinct CDR3 sequences, about 16% seen once. Specimen: PBMCs or a T cell subset sorted from them (not recorded which). Receptor source: a man between 18 and 29 years old who had mild COVID-19 (a few samples of this study predate the infection). Cell type and time point are not known.

The gene calls are TRBV4-2 and TRBJ1-6; D is unresolved. The ends were cut back, 4 bases at V and 11 bases at J, with 27 bases in the middle. Germline assignment: CDR1 LGHNA and CDR2 YNFKEQ. The CDR3 is 18 residues long. DNA of the CDR3: TGTGCCAGCAGCCTCGGCGAAGGGCGCTTCGAGTTCCCTCCACCCCTCCACTTT. Its protein product is CASSLGEGRFEFPPPLHF.

At least ten counts were recorded for this clonotype. V and J are TRBV28 and TRBJ2-1, with D unresolved. Germline lookup yields CDR1 MDHEN and CDR2 SYDVKM. V was trimmed by 2 bases and J by 4 bases, leaving 9 bases between them. The CDR3 length is 14 residues. CDR3: CASSLTATYNEQFF. The CDR3 coding sequence is TGTGCCAGCAGTTTAACAGCTACGTACAATGAGCAGTTCTTC.

A note on this clonotype: A much larger clone sits a single nucleotide away, making a read error possible. The chain couples TRBV7-9 to TRBJ2-1, with TRBD2 identical over 11 bases. The CDR3 totals 18 residues. Per germline, CDR1 SEHNR and CDR2 FQNEAQ (reference sequence). The CDR3 is CDSSSTSGDLSSYNEQFF. The CDR3 coding sequence is TGTGACAGCAGCTCGACTAGCGGGGACCTGAGCTCCTACAATGAGCAGTTCTTC.

This clonotype was seen a few times. This sequence joins TRBV3-1 and TRBJ1-6; 7 positions match TRBD1. Germline CDR1 is LGHDT and CDR2 is YNNKEL (reference sequence). J was trimmed by 8 bases and V by 4 bases; bases with no gene match: 8. The CDR3 is 15 residues long. CDR3 sequence reads: CASSPEGGFDSPLHF. Written as DNA, the CDR3 is TGTGCCAGCAGCCCGGAAGGGGGCTTCGATTCACCCCTCCACTTT.

V and J are TRBV5-1 and TRBJ1-1; a possible D gene is TRBD1 (6 bases). Trimming took off 2 bases at V and 0 bases at J, with 11 bases between the two ends. The germline gives CDR1 SGHRS, CDR2 YFSETQ. The CDR3 is made up of 15 amino acids. Here the CDR3 reads CASSFQDRMNTEAFF. In DNA, the CDR3 is TGCGCCAGCAGCTTCCAGGACAGAATGAACACTGAAGCTTTCTTT.

A few counts support this clonotype. The rearrangement joins TRBV27 to TRBJ2-1, with 11 bases fitting TRBD2. The germline CDR1 and CDR2 sequences are MNHEY and SMNVEV (reference sequence). V shed 5 bases, J shed 6 bases, and the junction held 9 bases outside the gene matches. The CDR3 has 16 residues. The CDR3 DNA follows: TGTGCCAGCAGTCCGACCCTAGCGGGGGGTGGCAATGAGCAGTTCTTC. It encodes CASSPTLAGGGNEQFF.

The chain couples TRBV2 to TRBJ1-6; unclear D gene. The CDR3 is 14 amino acids. The ends were cut back, 7 bases at V and 6 bases at J, with 13 bases in the middle. CDR1 SNHLY and CDR2 FYNNEI come from the germline V gene. The CDR3 loop reads CASTTPAFNSPLHF. In nucleotides, the CDR3 is TGTGCCAGCACCACCCCGGCCTTTAATTCACCCCTCCACTTT.

The table lists this clonotype with a few counts. The V and J genes are TRBV20-1 and TRBJ2-4, with D perhaps given as TRBD1 or TRBD2 (6 bases each). V lost 0 bases and J lost 8, with 17 bases in between. Germline CDR1 and CDR2: DFQATT and SNEGSKA (reference sequence). There are 15 residues in the CDR3. The CDR3 sequence: CSARDGGRGGDIQYF. The DNA for the CDR3 is TGCAGTGCTAGAGATGGGGGCAGGGGAGGAGACATTCAGTACTTC.

This clonotype qualifies as medium-sized. This chain joins TRBV7-9 and TRBJ1-2; D unresolved. CDR3 length equals 13 residues. The V end was cut by 0 bases, the J end by 6 bases, with 8 bases between. Germline CDR1 is SEHNR and CDR2 is FQNEAQ (reference sequence). CDR3 residues: CASSLANGNGYTF. The CDR3 nucleotides are TGTGCCAGCAGCTTAGCGAACGGGAATGGCTACACCTTC.

This clonotype appeared a few times. The V and J genes are TRBV7-7 and TRBJ2-2; maybe TRBD1 (6 bases). Trimming pared 6 bases from V and 1 base from J, leaving 12 bases between. This CDR3 is 15 amino acids long. Germline CDR1 is SSHAT and CDR2 is FNYEAQ (reference sequence). Here the CDR3 DNA reads TGTGCCAGCAGGCCTTCGGGACAGAACACCGGGGAGCTGTTTTTT. Its protein product is CASRPSGQNTGELFF.

This clonotype was counted a few times. This rearrangement joins TRBV28 to TRBJ1-2; the match to TRBD1 covers 11 bases. Germline V gene lookup returns CDR1 MDHEN and CDR2 SYDVKM. This CDR3 has 17 residues. V dropped 6 bases and J dropped 3; count of bases not matched to a gene: 12. CDR3 sequence reads: CASSSGQGANNHYGYTF. DNA for the CDR3: TGTGCCAGCAGCAGCGGACAGGGGGCGAACAATCACTATGGCTACACCTTC.

This clonotype was observed a few times. This sequence joins TRBV10-1 and TRBJ2-7; a possible D gene is TRBD1 (6 bases). The ends were cut back, 3 bases at V and 4 bases at J, with 13 bases in the middle. Germline CDR1 and CDR2: WNHNN and SYGVQD (reference sequence). This CDR3 spans 14 amino acids. The CDR3 DNA reads TGCGCCAGCAGTGATTCAGGGGCCGGGTACGAGCAGTACTTC. This sequence encodes CASSDSGAGYEQYF.

This clonotype was seen ten or more times. The chain has TRBV28 and TRBJ2-1, with D possibly being TRBD2 (6 bases). The CDR3 spans 17 residues. Trimming left V 7 bases short and J 0 bases short, with 19 bases between. CDR1 MDHEN and CDR2 SYDVKM come from the germline V gene. Here the CDR3 reads CASTSAGLQSSYNEQFF. DNA of the CDR3: TGTGCCAGCACATCTGCGGGGCTCCAGAGCTCCTACAATGAGCAGTTCTTC.

This clonotype was seen a handful of times. The rearrangement joins TRBV4-3 to TRBJ2-3; possibly TRBD2 for D (5 bases). The CDR3 has 14 amino acids. Germline loops: CDR1 LGHNA, CDR2 YSLEER. V was trimmed by 4 bases and J by 7 bases, leaving 15 bases between them. This chain's CDR3 is CASSRESGTYTQYF. CDR3 bases: TGCGCCAGCAGCCGGGAAAGCGGTACATATACGCAGTATTTT.

The table lists this clonotype with a few counts. The rearrangement uses TRBV7-2 and TRBJ2-5; 9 positions agree with TRBD2. Germline CDR1 reads SGHTA; CDR2 reads FQGNSA. This CDR3 has 16 residues. V dropped 0 bases and J dropped 9; count of bases not matched to a gene: 11. The CDR3 nucleotides read TGTGCCAGCAGCTTAGCACCGACTAGCGGTCTTGGGGCCCAGTACTTC. Translated: CASSLAPTSGLGAQYF.

This clonotype was detected only a few times. CDR3 coding DNA: TGTGCCACCTTGGGGAGGGGGTCGGGGGCGACTCAGCCCCAGCATTTT. Protein sequence: CATLGRGSGATQPQHF. The rearrangement joins TRBV24-1 to TRBJ1-5, with a possible D match to TRBD1 (6 bases). The germline gives CDR1 KGHDR, CDR2 SFDVKD. The CDR3 loop spans 16 amino acids. V was pared by 9 bases and J by 6 bases, with 23 bases between.

The genes are TRBV7-3 and TRBJ1-2; D gene unclear. CDR3 length equals 15 residues. The germline V gene has CDR1 SGHTA and CDR2 FQGTGA. V gave up 1 base and J gave up 4 bases, with 13 bases separating them. The CDR3 is CASSLKAGHFYGYTF. The DNA of the CDR3 is TGTGCCAGCAGCTTAAAGGCAGGTCACTTCTATGGCTACACCTTC.

This clonotype has just a few counts. The chain links TRBV12-3 or TRBV12-4 to TRBJ1-5; no clear D gene. The V end was cut by 3 bases, the J end by 5 bases, with 8 bases between. The CDR3 length is 13 residues. CDR3 residues: CASSFSGDQPQHF. In DNA, the CDR3 is TGTGCCAGCAGTTTCAGTGGAGATCAGCCCCAGCATTTT.

The V call is TRBV9, the J call TRBJ1-2; TRBD1 agrees at 7 bases. The V gene end was trimmed by 4 bases and the J gene end by 2 bases; junction bases not matched to a gene: 5. The CDR3 covers 14 residues. Germline V gene lookup returns CDR1 SGDLS and CDR2 YYNGEE. CDR3 protein: CASSNRGGNYGYTF. The CDR3 DNA is TGTGCCAGCAGCAACAGGGGTGGGAACTATGGCTACACCTTC.

This clonotype showed up just a few times. The chain recombines TRBV10-3 with TRBJ1-2; perhaps TRBD1 as D (5 bases). Trimming took 6 bases from V and 3 from J, leaving 14 bases between them. There are 14 residues in the CDR3. From germline, CDR1 is ENHRY and CDR2 SYGVKD. CDR3 sequence (DNA): TGTGCCATCAGGCCCCGACAGAGCGACTATGGCTACACCTTC. Its protein is CAIRPRQSDYGYTF.

The chain combines TRBV27 with TRBJ1-6, with TRBD1 as a possible D gene (6 bases). Germline CDR1 is MNHEY and CDR2 is SMNVEV (reference sequence). The CDR3 consists of 15 residues. Trimming shortened V by 4 bases and J by 6 bases, and 13 bases separated the two germline ends. The CDR3 nucleotides are TGTGCCAGCAGTTCCACAGGGACGGGTAATTCACCCCTCCACTTT. This codes for CASSSTGTGNSPLHF.

The CDR3 DNA sequence: TGCAGTGCACCCAGGGCTACAGTCCGAACAGATACGCAGTATTTT. Its protein product is CSAPRATVRTDTQYF. V gene TRBV20-1 combines with J gene TRBJ2-3; D is perhaps TRBD1 (5 bases). V was trimmed by 6 bases and J by 3 bases, leaving 19 bases between them. Germline CDR1 DFQATT, CDR2 SNEGSKA (reference sequence). CDR3 length: 15 amino acids.